This TCR beta chain was obtained from a study of blood T cell repertoires in COVID-19. On the study more broadly: Specimens from acute and convalescent COVID-19 originated in the United States, Italy and Spain. The analysed material was cDNA or gDNA that came from T cells, B-cell-depleted T cells, or PBMCs.

CDR1 and CDR2 from the germline V gene are SGHDN and FVKESK. The junction had 5 bases not matched to a gene; V was cut back by 4 bases and J by 2 bases. The CDR3 covers 14 residues. Original data processing: Scientists estimated how many nucleated cells there were by amplifying reference gene primers. Method: immunoSEQ multiplex PCR; TCRdb's copy keeps in-frame clones and lacks some. That table furnishes V, J and clone size, whereas the DNA furnished D and trimming. This table holds roughly 92,000 clones, over 80% found once. The chain carries TRBV14 and TRBJ2-7; TRBD1 matches at 7 bases. The source of this sequence is a woman aged 80 or over with active or convalescent COVID-19. Sequencing used peripheral blood. CDR3 DNA sequence: TGTGCCAGCAGCCGGGACAGCGTTGCCTACGAGCAGTACTTC. It encodes CASSRDSVAYEQYF.